These 14 T cell receptor beta chains originate from one sample sequenced in a study of blood T cell repertoires in COVID-19. Clones were sequenced by immunoSEQ multiplex PCR, and TCRdb holds only the in-frame ones, with some missing. The top ten clones hold 20% to 25% of a sample with about 75,000 clones, around 84% of them seen once. Sequencing was carried out using peripheral blood. Receptors were obtained from a woman aged 50 to 60 with acute or convalescent COVID-19.

The chain links TRBV18 to TRBJ2-1; D not resolved. Germline V gene lookup returns CDR1 KGHSH and CDR2 LQKENI. The CDR3 has 12 amino acids. Trimming pared 5 bases from V and 4 bases from J, leaving 6 bases between. The chain's CDR3 is CASSNKYNEQFF. The CDR3 DNA reads TGTGCCAGCTCAAACAAGTACAATGAGCAGTTCTTC.

This chain links TRBV9 with TRBJ2-1; the D gene is possibly TRBD2 (5 bases). Germline CDR1 and CDR2: SGDLS and YYNGEE. The CDR3 is made up of 15 amino acids. Trimming removed 0 bases from V and 6 bases from J, with 13 bases in between. This CDR3 is CASSVVDSGVNEQFF. In nucleotides, the CDR3 is TGTGCCAGCAGCGTAGTCGACTCCGGGGTCAATGAGCAGTTCTTC. The variable domain in full, completed from reference TRBV9 and TRBJ2-1, reads DSGVTQTPKHLITATGQRVTLRCSPRSGDLSVYWYQQSLDQGLQFLIQYYNGEERAKGNILERFSAQQFPDLHSELNLSSLELGDSALYFCASSVVDSGVNEQFFGPGTRLTVL.

The chain employs TRBV11-2 and TRBJ1-1; D unclear. The CDR3 totals 16 residues. Germline-derived CDR1 and CDR2 are SGHAT and FQNNGV. V dropped 1 base and J dropped 1 base, with 13 bases sitting between them. CDR3 sequence reads: CASSLVAGGSNTEAFF. DNA of the CDR3: TGTGCCAGCAGCTTAGTGGCGGGAGGTTCGAACACTGAAGCTTTCTTT.

This clone was recorded only once. The chain has TRBV6-2 or TRBV6-3 and TRBJ2-7, with TRBD1 matching 10 bases. With 6 bases clipped from V and 3 bases from J, the junction kept 8 bases outside the gene matches. Germline CDR1 reads MNHEY; CDR2 reads SVGEGT. The CDR3 is 15 residues long. In nucleotides, the CDR3 is TGTGCCAGCAGCAGTGTCCGGGACAGGGGCTACGAGCAGTACTTC. Translation: CASSSVRDRGYEQYF.

This clone was observed a handful of times. This chain connects TRBV18 to TRBJ1-6; 7 positions agree with TRBD1. V dropped 4 bases and J dropped 9; count of bases not matched to a gene: 6. The V gene's germline CDR1 is KGHSH and CDR2 LQKENI. This CDR3 spans 14 amino acids. The chain's CDR3 is CASSRGTEGSPLHF. For the CDR3, the DNA is TGTGCCAGCTCACGGGGGACAGAGGGTTCACCCCTCCACTTT. The whole variable domain, filled in from reference TRBV18 and TRBJ1-6, reads NAGVMQNPRHLVRRRGQEARLRCSPMKGHSHVYWYRQLPEEGLKFMVYLQKENIIDESGMPKERFSAEFPKEGPSILRIQQVVRGDSAAYFCASSRGTEGSPLHFGNGTRLTVT.

The chain combines TRBV6-5 with TRBJ1-3; no definite D call. In germline, CDR1 is MNHEY, CDR2 SVGAGI. V shed 0 bases and J shed 0 bases, with 6 bases lying between them. The CDR3 contains 15 residues. CDR3 in DNA: TGTGCCAGCAGTTACTCCCCAGACTCTGGAAACACCATATATTTT. Translation gives CASSYSPDSGNTIYF.

The CDR3 is CASSYSRPGYSNQPQHF. Here the CDR3 DNA reads TGTGCCAGCAGTTACTCGAGACCCGGGTATAGCAATCAGCCCCAGCATTTT. The rearrangement links TRBV6-2 or TRBV6-3 to TRBJ1-5; no firm D call. The CDR3 runs to 17 residues. Trimming took 0 bases from V and 0 from J, leaving 12 bases between them. Germline V gene lookup returns CDR1 MNHEY and CDR2 SVGEGT.

The rearrangement links TRBV5-1 to TRBJ2-3, with D perhaps matching TRBD1 (6 bases). Trimming stripped 7 bases from V and 2 bases from J, with 14 bases between. This CDR3 spans 14 amino acids. Per germline, CDR1 SGHRS and CDR2 YFSETQ. The CDR3 DNA reads as TGCGCCAGCGGTCGACAGGATCACACAGATACGCAGTATTTT. It yields the protein CASGRQDHTDTQYF.

This sequence joins TRBV19 and TRBJ1-2; D remains unclear. The CDR3 covers 16 residues. Germline lookup yields CDR1 LNHDA and CDR2 SQIVND (reference sequence). Trimming cost V 6 bases and J 3 bases, with 20 bases left between them. CDR3 region: CASSPNVRLRDYGYTF. The CDR3 nucleotides are TGTGCCAGTAGCCCGAATGTGAGGCTACGCGACTATGGCTACACCTTC.

In its sample, this clone was seen many times. The chain carries TRBV19 and TRBJ1-1, with D possibly matching TRBD1 (5 bases). This CDR3 contains 14 residues. Trimming removed 5 bases at V and 4 bases at J, with 14 bases between. Germline values: CDR1 LNHDA, CDR2 SQIVND (reference sequence). The CDR3 loop is CASSPPGVGTEAFF. The CDR3 nucleotides are TGTGCCAGTAGTCCCCCGGGGGTGGGCACTGAAGCTTTCTTT.

The CDR3 loop is CATGLAKTYEQYF. For the CDR3, the DNA is TGTGCCACCGGACTAGCGAAGACCTACGAGCAGTACTTC. The J gene is TRBJ2-7, the V gene TRBV6-1; TRBD2 matches at 9 bases. With 10 bases clipped from V and 2 bases from J, the junction kept 6 bases outside the gene matches. The CDR3 is made up of 13 amino acids. Germline V lookup: CDR1 MNHNS, CDR2 SASEGT.

The chain has TRBV28 and TRBJ2-7, with D hard to call. CDR1 is MDHEN and CDR2 is SYDVKM in the germline V gene. Trimming removed 4 bases from V and 2 bases from J, with 9 bases in between. This CDR3 has 13 residues. In DNA, the CDR3 is TGTGCCAGCAGTTCCGGGTTGCCCTACGAGCAGTACTTC. This encodes CASSSGLPYEQYF.

CDR3 residues: CASRATGGGTEAFF. In DNA form, the CDR3 reads TGTGCCAGCAGGGCGACAGGGGGCGGAACTGAAGCTTTCTTT. The rearrangement uses TRBV6-6 and TRBJ1-1, with 10 bases aligning to TRBD1. Trimming took 6 bases from V and 5 from J; bases not matched to a gene: 6. Germline V lookup: CDR1 MNHNY, CDR2 SVGAGI (reference sequence). The CDR3 is 14 amino acids.

This clone was counted a few times. The rearrangement links TRBV7-2 to TRBJ2-3; D uncertain. The V end was cut by 7 bases, the J end by 6 bases, with 14 bases between. CDR3 length: 13 residues. Per the germline V gene, CDR1 is SGHTA and CDR2 is FQGNSA. The CDR3 protein is CASTLQTADTQYF. DNA for the CDR3: TGTGCCAGCACGCTGCAGACTGCGGATACGCAGTATTTT.